This TCR beta chain was profiled in a study of radiation and T cells in renal cell carcinoma. Time point specified: baseline pretreatment blood. As for treatment: 15 Gy SBRT to primary tumor, nephrectomy 4 weeks later. Profiling relied on immunoSEQ multiplex PCR, and the TCRdb table lists in-frame clones only, not all of them. This sample has approximately 120,000 clones; around 84% occur once, and the top ten carry 3%. This receptor was identified in a woman in her fifties or sixties with renal cell carcinoma. The sequenced sample was blood, obtained from a patient whose treatment included radiotherapy and nephrectomy.

The CDR3 protein is CASRWGYGEETQYF. The CDR3 region has the DNA TGTGCCAGCAGGTGGGGGTACGGTGAAGAGACCCAGTACTTC. The chain joins TRBV6-1 to TRBJ2-5; possibly TRBD1 or TRBD2 for D (5 bases each). This CDR3 contains 14 residues. The V gene lost 6 bases and the J gene lost 3 bases, with 14 bases spanning the gap. Germline CDR1 is MNHNS and CDR2 is SASEGT.